The 8 T cell receptor beta chains given below trace back to one sample, sequenced in a study of cytomegalovirus exposure and HLA in healthy donors. Primers: 60 Vbeta forward and 13 Jbeta reverse. Generated by immunoSEQ multiplex PCR, the TCRdb table keeps only in-frame clones and is missing some. The repertoire holds 200,000 or so clones, with more than 75% as singletons. The sequencing input was PBMCs. The receptor set was obtained from a human donor in good health.

The chain has TRBV29-1 and TRBJ2-1; TRBD1 agrees at 7 bases. CDR1 SQVTM and CDR2 ANQGSEA come from the germline V gene. This CDR3 has 13 amino acids. The V segment lost 7 bases and the J segment 3 bases; nucleotides outside the gene matches: 6. CDR3 sequence: CSGEGAGYNEQFF. CDR3 nucleotide sequence: TGCAGCGGAGAGGGGGCTGGCTACAATGAGCAGTTCTTC.

The gene calls are TRBV10-1 and TRBJ2-1, with 9 bases identical to TRBD2. Trimming removed 3 bases from V and 5 bases from J; junction bases left unmatched: 5. The CDR3 length is 15 residues. The V gene's germline CDR1 is WNHNN and CDR2 SYGVQD (reference sequence). CDR3 sequence (DNA): TGCGCCAGCAGTGATTTGCGGGAGGGCCACAATGAGCAGTTCTTC. This encodes CASSDLREGHNEQFF.

The chain uses TRBV29-1 and TRBJ2-1; tentative D call: TRBD2 (5 bases). CDR3 length: 11 amino acids. CDR1 is SQVTM, CDR2 ANQGSEA, per germline. The ends were cut back, 7 bases at V and 10 bases at J, with 14 bases in the middle. DNA of the CDR3: TGCAGCGGGGGAGACTGGAAGGAGCAGTTCTTC. Its translation is CSGGDWKEQFF.

This chain joins TRBV28 and TRBJ2-7, with D perhaps matching TRBD1 (6 bases). Looked up from germline, CDR1 is MDHEN and CDR2 is SYDVKM. The CDR3 runs 13 residues. Trimming took 4 bases from V and 6 from J, leaving 13 bases between them. The CDR3 loop reads CASSSPQGLEQYF. The CDR3 DNA reads as TGTGCCAGCAGTTCCCCCCAGGGGCTCGAGCAGTACTTC.

The chain couples TRBV2 to TRBJ2-5; D might be TRBD1 (5 bases). Between the trimmed V and J ends, which lost 8 bases and 0 bases, there was a span of 13 bases. Per germline, CDR1 SNHLY and CDR2 FYNNEI. The CDR3 contains 14 residues. The CDR3 spells CASRRQFNQETQYF. The CDR3 DNA reads as TGTGCCAGCCGAAGACAGTTTAACCAAGAGACCCAGTACTTC.

This chain connects TRBV28 to TRBJ2-7, with 9 bases matching TRBD1. This CDR3 spans 13 amino acids. Unmatched junction bases numbered 5, after V lost 5 bases and J lost 6 bases. Germline V CDR1 and CDR2: MDHEN, SYDVKM. The CDR3 protein is CASSEQGAGEQYF. The CDR3 DNA reads as TGTGCCAGCAGTGAACAGGGGGCTGGCGAGCAGTACTTC. Full variable domain (missing parts from reference TRBV28 and TRBJ2-7): DVKVTQSSRYLVKRTGEKVFLECVQDMDHENMFWYRQDPGLGLRLIYFSYDVKMKEKGDIPEGYSVSREKKERFSLILESASTNQTSMYLCASSEQGAGEQYFGPGTRLTVT.

The chain recombines TRBV5-1 with TRBJ2-6; TRBD2 is a possible D gene (6 bases). This CDR3 contains 19 residues. The V gene's germline CDR1 is SGHRS and CDR2 YFSETQ. The V end lost 4 bases, the J end lost 0 bases, and 20 bases lay between the germline ends. The CDR3 loop reads CASSLRGLPPASGANVLTF. For the CDR3, the DNA is TGCGCCAGCAGCCTACGGGGACTCCCCCCCGCCTCTGGGGCCAACGTCCTGACTTTC.

This clone was seen just once. The chain employs TRBV6-5 and TRBJ1-4; a possible D gene is TRBD1 (6 bases). CDR3 length: 15 residues. Germline lookup yields CDR1 MNHEY and CDR2 SVGAGI. V was pared by 5 bases and J by 7 bases, with 17 bases between. The CDR3 sequence is CASSRGLGDGEKLFF. Here the CDR3 DNA reads TGTGCCAGCAGTAGGGGGTTGGGGGACGGTGAAAAACTGTTTTTT.